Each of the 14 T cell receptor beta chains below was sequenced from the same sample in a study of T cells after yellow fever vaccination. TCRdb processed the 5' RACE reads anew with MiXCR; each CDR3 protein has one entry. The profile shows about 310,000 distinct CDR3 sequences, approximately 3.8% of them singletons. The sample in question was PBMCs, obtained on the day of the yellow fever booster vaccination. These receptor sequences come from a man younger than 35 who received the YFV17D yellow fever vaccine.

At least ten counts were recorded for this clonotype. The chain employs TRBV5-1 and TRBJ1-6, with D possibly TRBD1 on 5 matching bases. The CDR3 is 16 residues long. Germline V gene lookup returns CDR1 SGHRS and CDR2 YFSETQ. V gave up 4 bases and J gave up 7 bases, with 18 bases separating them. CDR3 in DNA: TGCGCCAGCAGCGCCGGGGGGACCGGAAAGAATTCACCCCTCCACTTT. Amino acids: CASSAGGTGKNSPLHF.

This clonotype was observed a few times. The CDR3 region is CASSPGRHQPQHF. Written as DNA, the CDR3 is TGTGCCAGCTCACCAGGCCGACATCAGCCCCAGCATTTT. The chain has TRBV18 and TRBJ1-5, with no clear D. V gave up 2 bases and J gave up 5 bases, with 7 bases separating them. This CDR3 has 13 amino acids. Germline CDR1 reads KGHSH; CDR2 reads LQKENI.

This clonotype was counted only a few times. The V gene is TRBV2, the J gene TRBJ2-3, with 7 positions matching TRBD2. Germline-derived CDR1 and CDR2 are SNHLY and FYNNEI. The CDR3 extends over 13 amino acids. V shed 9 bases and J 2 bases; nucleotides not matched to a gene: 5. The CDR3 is CASGGEYTDTQYF. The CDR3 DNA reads TGTGCCAGTGGGGGGGAATACACAGATACGCAGTATTTT.

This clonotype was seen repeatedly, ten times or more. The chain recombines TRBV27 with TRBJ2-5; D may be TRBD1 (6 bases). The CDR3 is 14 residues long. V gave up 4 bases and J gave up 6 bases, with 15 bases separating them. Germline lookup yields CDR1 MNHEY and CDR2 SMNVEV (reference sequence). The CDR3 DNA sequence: TGTGCCAGCAGTTCAGGGGCGCCAGGGCAGACCCAGTACTTC. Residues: CASSSGAPGQTQYF.

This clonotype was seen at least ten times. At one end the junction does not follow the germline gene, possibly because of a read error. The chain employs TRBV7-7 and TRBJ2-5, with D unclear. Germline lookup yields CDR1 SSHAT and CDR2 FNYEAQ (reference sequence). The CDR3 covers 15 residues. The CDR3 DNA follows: TGTGCTAGCAGCTTAACGTCCGGACGGGCGGAGACCCAGTACTTC. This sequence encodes CASSLTSGRAETQYF.

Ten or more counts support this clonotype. This chain's CDR3 is CASSLANAQYF. DNA of the CDR3: TGTGCCAGCAGTTTGGCGAATGCGCAGTATTTT. This rearrangement joins TRBV12-3 or TRBV12-4 to TRBJ2-3, with D unclear. V lost 3 bases and J lost 10, with 8 bases in between. The CDR3 consists of 11 residues.

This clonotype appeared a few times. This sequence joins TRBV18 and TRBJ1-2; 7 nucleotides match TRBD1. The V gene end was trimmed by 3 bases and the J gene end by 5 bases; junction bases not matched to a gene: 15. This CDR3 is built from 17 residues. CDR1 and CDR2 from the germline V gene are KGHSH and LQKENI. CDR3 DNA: TGTGCCAGCTCACCGGGGGACAGACAACCCGCTATTTATGGCTACACCTTC. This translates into CASSPGDRQPAIYGYTF.

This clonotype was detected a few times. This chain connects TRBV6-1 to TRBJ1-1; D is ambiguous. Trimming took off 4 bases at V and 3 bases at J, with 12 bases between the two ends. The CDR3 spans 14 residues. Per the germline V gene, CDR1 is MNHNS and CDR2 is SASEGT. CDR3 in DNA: TGTGCCAGCAGTGGCAGGACTGCCGACACTGAAGCTTTCTTT. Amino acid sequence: CASSGRTADTEAFF.

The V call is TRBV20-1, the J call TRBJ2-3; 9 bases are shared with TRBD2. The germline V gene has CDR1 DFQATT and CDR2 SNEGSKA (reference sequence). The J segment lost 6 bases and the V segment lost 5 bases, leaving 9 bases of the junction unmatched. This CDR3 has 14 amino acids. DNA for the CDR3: TGCAGTGCTCCCGCCGGCGGGGGGGGGGATACGCAGTATTTT. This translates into CSAPAGGGGDTQYF.

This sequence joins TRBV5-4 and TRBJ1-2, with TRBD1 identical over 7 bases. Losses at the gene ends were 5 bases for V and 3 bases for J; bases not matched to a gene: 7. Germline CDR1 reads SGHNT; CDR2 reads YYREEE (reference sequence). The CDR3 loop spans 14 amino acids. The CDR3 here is CASRGDRWDYGYTF. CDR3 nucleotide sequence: TGTGCCAGCAGAGGGGACAGATGGGACTATGGCTACACCTTC.

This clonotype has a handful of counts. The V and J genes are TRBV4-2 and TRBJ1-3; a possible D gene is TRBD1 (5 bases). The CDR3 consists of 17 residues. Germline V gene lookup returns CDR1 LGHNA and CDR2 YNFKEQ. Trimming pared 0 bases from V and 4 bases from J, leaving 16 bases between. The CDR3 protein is CASSQDPRQGLGNTIYF. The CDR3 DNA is TGTGCCAGCAGCCAAGACCCGCGCCAGGGTCTAGGAAACACCATATATTTT.

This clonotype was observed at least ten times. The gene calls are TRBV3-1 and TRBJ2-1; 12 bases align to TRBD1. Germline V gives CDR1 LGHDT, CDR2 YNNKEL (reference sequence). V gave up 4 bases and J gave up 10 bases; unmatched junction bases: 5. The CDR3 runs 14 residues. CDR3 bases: TGTGCCAGCAGCCCTCCGGGACAGGGGGCCGAGCAGTTCTTC. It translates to CASSPPGQGAEQFF.

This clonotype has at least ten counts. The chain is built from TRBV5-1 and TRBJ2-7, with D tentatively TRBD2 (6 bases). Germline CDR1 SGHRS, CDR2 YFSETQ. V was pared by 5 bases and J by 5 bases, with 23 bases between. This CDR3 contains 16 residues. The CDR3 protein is CASSRRATGYGHEQYF. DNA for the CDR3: TGCGCCAGCAGTAGGAGGGCAACCGGCTACGGGCACGAGCAGTACTTC.

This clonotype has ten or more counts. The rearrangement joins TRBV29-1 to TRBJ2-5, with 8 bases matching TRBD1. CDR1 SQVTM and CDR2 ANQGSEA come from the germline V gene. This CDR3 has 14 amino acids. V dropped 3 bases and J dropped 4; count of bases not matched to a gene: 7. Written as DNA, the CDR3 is TGCAGCGTTGAGTACAGGGGGGATAGAGAGACCCAGTACTTC. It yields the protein CSVEYRGDRETQYF.